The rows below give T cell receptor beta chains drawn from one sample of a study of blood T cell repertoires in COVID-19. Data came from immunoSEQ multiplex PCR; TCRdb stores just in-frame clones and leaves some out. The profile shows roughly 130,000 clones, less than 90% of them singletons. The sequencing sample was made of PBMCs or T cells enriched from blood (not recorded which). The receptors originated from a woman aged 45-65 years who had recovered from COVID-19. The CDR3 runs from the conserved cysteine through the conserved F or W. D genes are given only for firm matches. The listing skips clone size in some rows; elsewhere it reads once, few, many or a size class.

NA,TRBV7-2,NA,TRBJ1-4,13,CASRRTDGEKLFF
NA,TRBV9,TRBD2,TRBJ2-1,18,CASSGRLAGGSSYNEQFF
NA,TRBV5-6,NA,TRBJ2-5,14,CASSSTSVQETQYF
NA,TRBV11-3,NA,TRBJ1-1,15,CASSLGFRGNTEAFF
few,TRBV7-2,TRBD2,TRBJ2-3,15,CASSLGSSGTDTQYF
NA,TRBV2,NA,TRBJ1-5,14,CASKRATEGQPQHF
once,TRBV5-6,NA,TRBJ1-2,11,CASSLTGGYTF
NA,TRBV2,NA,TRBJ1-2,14,CASSAGTNNYGYTF
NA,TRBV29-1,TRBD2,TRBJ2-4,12,CSPGGEGDIQYF
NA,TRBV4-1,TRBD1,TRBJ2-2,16,CASSQEGRGLTGELFF
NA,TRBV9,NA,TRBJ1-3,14,CASSVARAGNTIYF
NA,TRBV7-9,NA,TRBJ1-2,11,CASGPEYGYTF
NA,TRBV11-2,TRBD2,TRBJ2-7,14,CASSFPGLAGEQYF
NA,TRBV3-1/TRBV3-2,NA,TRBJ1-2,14,CASSQEGTFYGYTF
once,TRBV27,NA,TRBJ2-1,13,CASSLVESNEQFF
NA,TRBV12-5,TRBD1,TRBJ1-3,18,CASGLSGWGQGGGNTIYF
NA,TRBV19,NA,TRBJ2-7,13,CATSFTGSYEQYF
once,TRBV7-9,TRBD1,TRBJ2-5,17,CASSLSTGGNLRETQYF
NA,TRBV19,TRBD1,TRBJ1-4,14,CASGRDSLNEKLFF
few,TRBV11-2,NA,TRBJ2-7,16,CASSKQVGGLSDEQYF
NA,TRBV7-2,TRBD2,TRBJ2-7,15,CASSLDSGGAYEQYF
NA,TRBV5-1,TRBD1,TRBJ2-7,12,CASSQTGYEQYF
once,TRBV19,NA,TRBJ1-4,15,CASSSGGLGNEKLFF
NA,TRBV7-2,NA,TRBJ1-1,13,CASSPRGGTEAFF
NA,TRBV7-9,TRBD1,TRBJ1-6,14,CASSPDREVTPLHF
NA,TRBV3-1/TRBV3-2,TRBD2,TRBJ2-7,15,CASSQGGGTSYEQYF
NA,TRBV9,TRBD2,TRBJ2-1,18,CASSRRSGAGGPYNEQFF
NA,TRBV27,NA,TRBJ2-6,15,CASSFSGAGANVLTF
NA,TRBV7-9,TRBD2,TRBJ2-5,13,CAGGLAGKETQYF